This TCR beta chain originates from a study of T cell repertoires in cytomegalovirus infection. Study-wide background: In public TCR beta signatures, there were indications of both CMV infection and matching HLA type.

Only a few counts were recorded for this clonotype. Its target is not known. TCRdb ran MiXCR on the reads and lists one entry per CDR3 protein. The profile shows around 360,000 distinct CDR3 sequences, approximately 35% of them singletons. General study findings and limits: Of the TCR beta families, the public ones yielded a cumulative frequency that identified carriers of CMV plus the relevant HLA.

The sample was cultured PBMCs, taken from culture after CMV antigen stimulation. This TCR was recovered from a human donor in good health (CMV status not recorded). Some clones in this sample may be carry-over from other donors' samples.

Here the CDR3 reads CASSRTLVSYEQYV. DNA of the CDR3: TGCGCCAGCAGCCGTACACTTGTCTCCTACGAGCAGTACGTC. The chain links TRBV4-1 to TRBJ2-7; D is ambiguous. Germline CDR1 is MGHRA and CDR2 is YSYEKL. Trimming removed 4 bases at V and 0 bases at J, with 10 bases between. The CDR3 length is 14 residues.